These 18 T cell receptor beta chains were sequenced from one sample in a study of cytomegalovirus exposure and HLA in healthy donors. Assay: immunoSEQ multiplex PCR; the TCRdb copy retains only in-frame clones and omits some. This sample has approximately 150,000 clones, with about 89% found just once. Specimen: PBMCs. The receptors shown here come from a man between 18 and 35 years old in good health and CMV-seropositive.

The V and J genes are TRBV27 and TRBJ1-1; no firm D call. The CDR3 totals 13 residues. Between the trimmed V and J ends, which lost 1 base and 4 bases, there was a span of 7 bases. From germline, CDR1 is MNHEY and CDR2 SMNVEV (reference sequence). The CDR3 here is CASSLLGSTEAFF. The CDR3 DNA follows: TGTGCCAGCAGTTTATTAGGGAGCACTGAAGCTTTCTTT.

The chain carries TRBV27 and TRBJ1-1, with no clear D. CDR1 MNHEY and CDR2 SMNVEV come from the germline V gene (reference sequence). Between the trimmed V and J ends, which lost 6 bases and 4 bases, there was a span of 9 bases. CDR3 length equals 12 residues. The CDR3 DNA reads as TGTGCCAGCAGGGCGTCGGGCACTGAAGCTTTCTTT. It is translated as CASRASGTEAFF.

The V call is TRBV15, the J call TRBJ2-5; 9 positions match TRBD2. Germline V gene lookup returns CDR1 LNHNV and CDR2 YYDKDF (reference sequence). The trim removed 5 bases at V and 3 bases at J, leaving 7 bases unmatched. The CDR3 contains 15 residues. The CDR3 region is CATSRGGGREETQYF. For the CDR3, the DNA is TGTGCCACCAGCCGGGGGGGCGGGAGGGAAGAGACCCAGTACTTC.

The chain links TRBV2 to TRBJ2-1; D gene unclear. The V and J ends lost 6 bases and 8 bases respectively, with 8 bases between them. Germline V gene sequence: CDR1 SNHLY, CDR2 FYNNEI. CDR3 length equals 11 residues. CDR3 residues: CASRLSDEQFF. CDR3 bases: TGTGCCAGCAGATTGAGTGATGAGCAGTTCTTC.

The CDR3 sequence is CASSLSAGGNEQYF. CDR3 DNA: TGTGCCAGCAGTTTATCGGCCGGCGGCAACGAGCAGTACTTC. The genes are TRBV27 and TRBJ2-7, with D uncertain. V lost 0 bases to trimming and J lost 5 bases, with 11 bases between them. CDR1 is MNHEY and CDR2 is SMNVEV in the germline V gene (reference sequence). The CDR3 extends over 14 amino acids.

The chain has TRBV18 and TRBJ2-1; 10 bases are shared with TRBD2. Losses at the gene ends were 6 bases for V and 5 bases for J; bases not matched to a gene: 10. The CDR3 totals 16 residues. Germline V gives CDR1 KGHSH, CDR2 LQKENI. CDR3 DNA: TGTGCCAGCTCTCCTCTAAGCGGGAGGGTCAACAATGAGCAGTTCTTC. Translated: CASSPLSGRVNNEQFF.

This clone was recorded only once. This rearrangement joins TRBV18 to TRBJ2-7; 7 bases fit TRBD2. Germline loops: CDR1 KGHSH, CDR2 LQKENI. This CDR3 is 14 amino acids long. With 2 bases clipped from V and 6 bases from J, the junction kept 7 bases outside the gene matches. The DNA of the CDR3 is TGTGCCAGCTCACCAGTAGAAGGGAGGGGCGAGCAGTACTTC. Protein: CASSPVEGRGEQYF.

The rearrangement uses TRBV27 and TRBJ2-1; TRBD1 aligns across 10 bases. Germline CDR1 reads MNHEY; CDR2 reads SMNVEV (reference sequence). V was pared by 6 bases and J by 13 bases, with 6 bases of the junction left unmatched. The CDR3 runs to 12 residues. The CDR3 is CASSGQGGAQFF. In DNA, the CDR3 is TGTGCCAGCAGCGGACAGGGGGGAGCACAGTTCTTC.

This chain links TRBV7-9 with TRBJ2-5; 12 bases agree with TRBD2. Germline-derived CDR1 and CDR2 are SEHNR and FQNEAQ (reference sequence). V shed 5 bases and J 3 bases; nucleotides not matched to a gene: 7. The CDR3 totals 16 residues. The CDR3 coding sequence is TGTGCCAGCAGCGCCCCGGGACTAGCGGGCAAAGAGACCCAGTACTTC. Translating it yields CASSAPGLAGKETQYF.

The rearrangement links TRBV6-5 to TRBJ2-2; 8 positions agree with TRBD1. Looked up from germline, CDR1 is MNHEY and CDR2 is SVGAGI. J gave up 8 bases and V 6 bases, and 5 bases lay outside the gene matches. The CDR3 spans 13 residues. In nucleotides, the CDR3 is TGTGCCAGCAGGGGCAGGGGGCCAGGGGAGCTGTTTTTT. The encoded protein is CASRGRGPGELFF.

This clone was observed once. The chain employs TRBV18 and TRBJ1-5; no firm D call. With 4 bases removed from V and 9 bases from J, the gap between germline ends came to 13 bases. The CDR3 is 13 residues long. The germline gives CDR1 KGHSH, CDR2 LQKENI. The CDR3 protein is CASSRQVDGPQHF. Written as DNA, the CDR3 is TGTGCCAGCTCACGGCAGGTTGATGGGCCCCAGCATTTT.

The chain recombines TRBV7-3 with TRBJ2-7; a possible D gene is TRBD2 (6 bases). The V and J ends lost 5 bases and 4 bases respectively, with 18 bases between them. The CDR3 covers 15 residues. In germline, CDR1 is SGHTA, CDR2 FQGTGA. This chain's CDR3 is CASSQFGSPLYEQYF. CDR3 DNA sequence: TGTGCCAGCAGCCAATTCGGGAGCCCACTTTACGAGCAGTACTTC. Based on the CDR3 plus reference TRBV7-3 and TRBJ2-7, the full variable domain is GAGVSQTPSNKVTEKGKYVELRCDPISGHTALYWYRQSLGQGPEFLIYFQGTGAADDSGLPNDRFFAVRPEGSVSTLKIQRTERGDSAVYLCASSQFGSPLYEQYFGPGTRLTVT.

J is TRBJ1-1 and V is TRBV5-1; weak D call: TRBD1 (5 bases). CDR3 size: 14 residues. The germline CDR1 and CDR2 sequences are SGHRS and YFSETQ. V was pared by 4 bases and J by 3 bases, with 13 bases between. CDR3 in amino acids: CASSDRDSHTEAFF. The CDR3 coding sequence is TGCGCCAGCAGCGATAGGGACTCACACACTGAAGCTTTCTTT. Full variable domain (outside the CDR3, taken from reference TRBV5-1 and TRBJ1-1): KAGVTQTPRYLIKTRGQQVTLSCSPISGHRSVSWYQQTPGQGLQFLFEYFSETQRNKGNFPGRFSGRQFSNSRSEMNVSTLELGDSALYLCASSDRDSHTEAFFGQGTRLTVV.

This clone was recorded once. The V gene is TRBV6-5, the J gene TRBJ2-7; the match to TRBD1 covers 11 bases. The CDR3 is made up of 14 amino acids. V lost 6 bases and J lost 2; bases outside the gene matches: 3. From germline, CDR1 is MNHEY and CDR2 SVGAGI. In DNA form, the CDR3 reads TGTGCCAGCAGACCGGGACAGGGGGCCTACGAGCAGTACTTC. It codes for CASRPGQGAYEQYF.

This clone has a handful of counts. The chain has TRBV6-5 and TRBJ1-5; a weak D match, TRBD1 (6 bases). Germline V gene lookup returns CDR1 MNHEY and CDR2 SVGAGI. Trimming took 7 bases from V and 7 from J, leaving 17 bases between them. The CDR3 contains 14 residues. The CDR3: CASTYRAGKQPQHF. The CDR3 nucleotides read TGTGCCAGCACCTACAGGGCTGGGAAGCAGCCCCAGCATTTT.

A few counts support this clone. The J gene is TRBJ1-1, the V gene TRBV9; a possible D gene is TRBD1 (5 bases). The CDR3 consists of 15 residues. Trimming removed 1 base at V and 3 bases at J, with 13 bases between. The germline CDR1 and CDR2 sequences are SGDLS and YYNGEE. The CDR3 DNA follows: TGTGCCAGCAGCGTATTCCAGGGAGGGGACACTGAAGCTTTCTTT. Protein: CASSVFQGGDTEAFF.

The chain has TRBV20-1 and TRBJ1-2; D unclear. Trimming left V 6 bases short and J 8 bases short, with 10 bases between. The CDR3 has 10 amino acids. Germline lookup yields CDR1 DFQATT and CDR2 SNEGSKA (reference sequence). For the CDR3, the DNA is TGCAGTGCCGGCCGGGTCGGCTACACCTTC. It encodes CSAGRVGYTF.

This CDR3 is CASHRDTYNEQFF. The CDR3 DNA sequence: TGTGCCAGTCACCGGGACACCTACAATGAGCAGTTCTTC. The rearrangement uses TRBV7-9 and TRBJ2-1; perhaps TRBD1 as D (6 bases). V was clipped by 9 bases and J by 2 bases, with 11 bases between them. This CDR3 spans 13 amino acids. Per the germline V gene, CDR1 is SEHNR and CDR2 is FQNEAQ (reference sequence).